The 19 T cell receptor beta chains listed next were all sequenced from one sample in a study of tumor and adjacent non-tumor tissue in lung cancer. Three rounds of nested PCR, following a modified ARM-PCR protocol, produced the TCRbeta library. TCRdb re-analysed the multiplex PCR reads in MiXCR, keeping a single row per CDR3 protein. The sample shows about 110,000 distinct CDR3 sequences, 60% to 70% of them seen only once. No cell sorting was done before RNA was extracted from the tissue. Distant lung tissue was collected more than 3 cm away from the tumor edge. The sequenced sample consisted of distant non-tumor lung tissue. These TCRs come from a man in his 60s with non-small cell lung cancer.

Remarks on this clonotype: Relative to the germline gene, one junction end is altered; a read error may explain this. V usage is TRBV20-1 and J usage is TRBJ1-5; TRBD1 aligns across 8 bases. Germline V CDR1 and CDR2: DFQATT, SNEGSKA (reference sequence). This CDR3 comprises 17 residues. In DNA, the CDR3 is TGTAGTACTAGGATCCCCGGCAGGGGGCAGAGCAATCAGCCCCAGCATTTT. It specifies CSTRIPGRGQSNQPQHF.

The chain has TRBV5-1 and TRBJ1-2; TRBD1 is a possible D gene (6 bases). Germline-derived CDR1 and CDR2 are SGHRS and YFSETQ. V lost 3 bases and J 2 bases, leaving 17 bases between the germline ends. This CDR3 comprises 16 residues. The CDR3 DNA sequence: TGCGCCAGCAGCTCTCCCGGGGGGCTAGCGAACTATGGCTACACCTTC. Translated: CASSSPGGLANYGYTF.

Details on this clonotype: The junction differs from germline at one of its ends, possibly a read error. The chain has TRBV11-3 and TRBJ1-1; D gene ambiguous. This CDR3 is built from 13 residues. CDR1 is SGHNT, CDR2 YENEEA, per germline. CDR3 protein: CTSSFQINTETFF. CDR3 coding DNA: TGTACCAGCAGCTTCCAGATCAACACTGAAACTTTCTTT. Together with reference TRBV11-3 and TRBJ1-1, the CDR3 gives the full variable domain: EAGVVQSPRYKIIEKKQPVAFWCNPISGHNTLYWYLQNLGQGPELLIRYENEEAVDDSQLPKDRFSAERLKGVDSTLKIQPAELGDSAVYLCTSSFQINTETFFGQGTRLTVV.

This clonotype was found once. The junction does not match germline at one end; this may be a read error. The chain combines TRBV4-3 with TRBJ2-1; 10 bases are shared with TRBD2. CDR3 length: 14 amino acids. The germline CDR1 and CDR2 sequences are LGHNA and YSLEER. The CDR3 DNA follows: TGCGCCAACAGCTTGGGACTAGCGAGAAATGAGCAGTTCTTC. It yields the protein CANSLGLARNEQFF.

As for this clonotype: The germline gene is not matched at one end of the junction; a read error may be the cause. The chain combines TRBV6-4 with TRBJ2-1; TRBD2 matches at 7 bases. The CDR3 length is 14 residues. Germline V gene sequence: CDR1 MRHNA, CDR2 SNTAGT. CDR3: CASSESTSYGKQLF. The CDR3 coding sequence is TGTGCCAGCAGTGAATCGACTAGCTACGGTAAGCAACTCTTC.

This clonotype was seen a few times. The chain has TRBV20-1 and TRBJ2-5, with D possibly TRBD1 on 6 matching bases. The CDR3 spans 13 residues. Germline values: CDR1 DFQATT, CDR2 SNEGSKA (reference sequence). CDR3 bases: TGCAGCGAACTACCAGCCTTACAGGGGACCCAGTACTTC. Translated: CSELPALQGTQYF.

Worth noting for this clonotype: At one of its ends the junction is not consistent with the germline gene, which may arise from a read error. The genes are TRBV7-9 and TRBJ1-1; 7 bases agree with TRBD1. Germline V CDR1 and CDR2: SEHNR, FQNEAQ (reference sequence). CDR3 length: 15 amino acids. CDR3 in amino acids: CASSILGTANTEVFF. The DNA for the CDR3 is TGTGCCAGCAGCATCCTCGGGACAGCGAACACTGAAGTTTTCTTT.

V and J are TRBV29-1 and TRBJ2-7; TRBD2 might be the D (5 bases). CDR1 SQVTM and CDR2 ANQGSEA come from the germline V gene. There are 15 residues in the CDR3. Trimming took 0 bases from V and 3 from J, leaving 15 bases between them. This chain's CDR3 is CSVEDRRRGIYEQYF. The CDR3, as DNA: TGCAGCGTTGAAGATAGGCGACGGGGTATCTACGAGCAGTACTTC.

This chain links TRBV11-3 with TRBJ2-2; TRBD1 agrees at 8 bases. The CDR3 contains 15 residues. Germline V CDR1 and CDR2: SGHNT, YENEEA. CDR3 nucleotides: TGTGACAGGAGCCCAACCGGGACAGGAGACGGGGAGCTGTTTTTT. This sequence encodes CDRSPTGTGDGELFF.

A note on this clonotype: The junction differs from germline at one of its ends, possibly a read error. The chain has TRBV29-1 and TRBJ1-1; TRBD1 matches at 8 bases. CDR1 SQVTM and CDR2 ANQGSEA come from the germline V gene. The CDR3 runs to 14 residues. CDR3 protein: CSVSVGQVNTGAFF. CDR3 coding DNA: TGCAGCGTCTCAGTGGGACAGGTGAACACTGGAGCTTTCTTT.

This clonotype has ten or more counts. The chain combines TRBV5-1 with TRBJ1-4, with D uncertain. CDR3 length: 15 amino acids. V lost 1 base and J 5 bases, leaving 12 bases between the germline ends. The germline CDR1 and CDR2 sequences are SGHRS and YFSETQ. The CDR3 DNA reads as TGCGCCAGCAGCTTGTCGGGGAATACAAATGAAAAACTGTTTTTT. Translation: CASSLSGNTNEKLFF. The full variable domain, completed using reference TRBV5-1 and TRBJ1-4, is KAGVTQTPRYLIKTRGQQVTLSCSPISGHRSVSWYQQTPGQGLQFLFEYFSETQRNKGNFPGRFSGRQFSNSRSEMNVSTLELGDSALYLCASSLSGNTNEKLFFGSGTQLSVL.

Sample share makes this clonotype medium-sized. The chain couples TRBV29-1 to TRBJ2-1; D call uncertain. Germline CDR1 reads SQVTM; CDR2 reads ANQGSEA. The CDR3 is 13 residues long. The V and J ends lost 1 base and 4 bases respectively, with 8 bases between them. CDR3 loop: CSVEVYTYNEQFF. The CDR3 DNA follows: TGCAGCGTTGAAGTCTACACGTACAATGAGCAGTTCTTC.

On this clonotype: A much larger clone differs from this one at a single base, so this may be a read error. V and J are TRBV12-3 or TRBV12-4 and TRBJ2-6, with D perhaps matching TRBD1 (5 bases). The CDR3 sequence is 13 residues long. In DNA form, the CDR3 reads TGTGCCAGCAGCCCGTCTGGGGCCAACGTCCCGACTTTC. This encodes CASSPSGANVPTF.

This chain joins TRBV12-3 or TRBV12-4 and TRBJ1-4; D not certain. This CDR3 is 14 amino acids long. V was clipped by 9 bases and J by 7 bases, with 18 bases between them. CDR3 sequence (DNA): TGTGCCAGTAGTCTCAGACCCCACGGTGAAAAACTGTTTTTT. It encodes CASSLRPHGEKLFF.

In regard to this clonotype: One end of the junction varies from germline; a read error may be responsible. The genes are TRBV4-2 and TRBJ1-2; no firm D call. CDR1 is LGHNA, CDR2 YNFKEQ, per germline. CDR3 length equals 16 residues. The CDR3: CANSHSSGEANYGYTF. The DNA for the CDR3 is TGTGCCAACAGCCACAGTTCTGGGGAAGCGAACTATGGCTACACCTTC.

The table lists this clonotype with a few counts. The chain couples TRBV12-3 or TRBV12-4 to TRBJ1-3; 9 nucleotides match TRBD1. The CDR3 loop spans 17 amino acids. Trimming removed 4 bases from V and 1 base from J; junction bases left unmatched: 8. The CDR3 loop reads CASSSIRTGASGNTIYF. The CDR3 bases are TGTGCCAGCAGTTCCATACGGACAGGGGCTTCTGGAAACACCATATATTTT.

With regard to this clonotype: One end of the junction does not line up with germline, which may come from a read error. The chain combines TRBV5-4 with TRBJ1-4, with D possibly being TRBD1 (5 bases). Germline V gives CDR1 SGHNT, CDR2 YYREEE (reference sequence). This CDR3 has 13 amino acids. CDR3 region: CASSWGTLGKLLF. The CDR3 DNA sequence: TGTGCCAGCAGCTGGGGGACCTTGGGAAAACTGTTATTT.

This clonotype was observed at least ten times. The CDR3 DNA is TGTGCCAGCAGCCCCGTGTTAGGGGGCACCGGGGAGCTGTTTTTT. This translates into CASSPVLGGTGELFF. The rearrangement uses TRBV11-1 and TRBJ2-2; D possibly corresponds to TRBD1 (6 bases). The V gene lost 5 bases and the J gene lost 4 bases, with 14 bases spanning the gap. CDR1 is SGHAT and CDR2 is FQDESV in the germline V gene (reference sequence). The CDR3 is 15 amino acids.

CDR3 in amino acids: CASGVRGYGYTF. The CDR3 region has the DNA TGTGCCAGCGGTGTAAGGGGATATGGCTACACCTTC. This rearrangement joins TRBV28 to TRBJ1-2, with D possibly being TRBD1 (5 bases). Deletions cut 8 bases from V and 5 bases from J, with 12 bases between. Germline CDR1 MDHEN, CDR2 SYDVKM. This CDR3 has 12 amino acids.